A single sample is the source of the 7 T cell receptor beta chains below, sequenced in a study of vaccination effects on CD4 cells after COVID-19. Their antigens are not known. Culture proceeded for approximately 9 days, and CD4+ T cells were then isolated. TCRdb keeps only in-frame clones here, not all; method: immunoSEQ multiplex PCR. The sample carries approximately 60,000 clones, more than 60% recorded once. The sample here was CD4+ T cells from PBMCs cultured without peptide, taken before COVID-19 vaccination. These receptors originate from a human donor who had a prior SARS-CoV-2 infection.

In its sample, this clone was seen a few times. CDR3 nucleotides: TGTGCCAGCAGACCCGGGGGCTACACCTTC. Translation gives CASRPGGYTF. V and J are TRBV6-4 and TRBJ1-2; D is uncertain. The CDR3 length is 10 residues. Trimming left V 6 bases short and J 8 bases short, with 7 bases between. Germline V gene lookup returns CDR1 MRHNA and CDR2 SNTAGT.

The chain links TRBV30 to TRBJ1-4; TRBD1 matches at 7 bases. The germline CDR1 and CDR2 sequences are GTSNPN and SVGIG (reference sequence). The CDR3 is 16 amino acids. The trim removed 3 bases at V and 3 bases at J, leaving 10 bases unmatched. In DNA form, the CDR3 reads TGTGCCTGGAGCGAATACGACAGGGAGGCTAATGAAAAACTGTTTTTT. Translation gives CAWSEYDREANEKLFF.

The chain combines TRBV4-3 with TRBJ2-1; 10 nucleotides align to TRBD2. The trim removed 1 base at V and 5 bases at J, leaving 2 bases unmatched. Germline-derived CDR1 and CDR2 are LGHNA and YSLEER. This CDR3 contains 15 residues. The CDR3 loop is CASSQGTSGDNEQFF. CDR3 DNA: TGCGCCAGCAGCCAAGGGACTAGCGGAGACAATGAGCAGTTCTTC.

The gene calls are TRBV18 and TRBJ2-7, with D uncertain. Germline CDR1 and CDR2: KGHSH and LQKENI. There are 13 residues in the CDR3. Trimming took 3 bases from V and 3 from J, leaving 9 bases between them. The CDR3 nucleotides are TGTGCCAGCTCACCGCGGCTTTTCTACGAGCAGTACTTC. Amino acids: CASSPRLFYEQYF.

The chain combines TRBV2 with TRBJ1-2; a possible D gene is TRBD1 (6 bases). Trimming cost V 3 bases and J 7 bases, with 9 bases left between them. CDR3 length: 12 residues. Germline CDR1 SNHLY, CDR2 FYNNEI. Here the CDR3 reads CASSEQGPGYTF. Written as DNA, the CDR3 is TGTGCCAGCAGTGAGCAGGGGCCTGGCTACACCTTC.

The gene calls are TRBV11-2 and TRBJ2-1, with D tentatively TRBD2 (6 bases). The CDR3 sequence is 16 residues long. Germline loops: CDR1 SGHAT, CDR2 FQNNGV. Deletions cut 3 bases from V and 10 bases from J, with 22 bases between. CDR3 in DNA: TGTGCCAGCAGCTTTCGGAGCGGGCAGGCGGCGTGGGAGCAGTTCTTC. Translated, it gives CASSFRSGQAAWEQFF.

The chain joins TRBV10-3 to TRBJ1-5; TRBD1 is a possible D gene (6 bases). CDR3 length: 18 amino acids. Germline CDR1 is ENHRY and CDR2 is SYGVKD. The ends were cut back, 7 bases at V and 0 bases at J, with 22 bases in the middle. DNA of the CDR3: TGTGCCATCATTTTAAGCGGAGGGCAGGGGTATAGCAATCAGCCCCAGCATTTT. This gives the protein CAIILSGGQGYSNQPQHF.